The 22 T cell receptor beta chains in this list originate from one sample, sequenced in a study of blood T cell repertoires in COVID-19. Some clones are missing from TCRdb's copy, which holds only in-frame ones; the method was immunoSEQ multiplex PCR. Seen here are 350,000 to 400,000 clones, almost 90% observed once, and the top ten hold about 6.8%. Sequencing was carried out using peripheral blood. The receptors derive from a man between 18 and 35 years old with active or convalescent COVID-19.

The chain joins TRBV5-1 to TRBJ2-1, with no clear D. The CDR3 totals 16 residues. V lost 0 bases to trimming and J lost 3 bases, with 13 bases between them. The germline V gene encodes CDR1 SGHRS and CDR2 YFSETQ. This CDR3 is CASSLAGGRNYNEQFF. In DNA form, the CDR3 reads TGCGCCAGCAGCTTGGCCGGCGGAAGAAACTACAATGAGCAGTTCTTC.

V and J are TRBV19 and TRBJ1-2; tentatively, D is TRBD1 (6 bases). This CDR3 spans 15 amino acids. V lost 7 bases to trimming and J lost 1 base, with 16 bases between them. Germline V gene sequence: CDR1 LNHDA, CDR2 SQIVND (reference sequence). CDR3 bases: TGTGCCAGTACCACTCCAGGACAGTTTAACTATGGCTACACCTTC. This translates into CASTTPGQFNYGYTF.

The chain joins TRBV5-8 to TRBJ1-5, with D uncertain. This CDR3 is 16 amino acids long. V lost 3 bases and J lost 0, with 13 bases in between. Germline loops: CDR1 SGHTS, CDR2 YDEGEE. The CDR3 reads CASSWVGEYSNQPQHF. The CDR3 DNA reads as TGTGCCAGCAGCTGGGTGGGAGAATATAGCAATCAGCCCCAGCATTTT.

The rearrangement joins TRBV19 to TRBJ1-1; weak D call: TRBD1 (6 bases). The ends were cut back, 7 bases at V and 3 bases at J, with 12 bases in the middle. The CDR3 loop spans 13 amino acids. Germline V CDR1 and CDR2: LNHDA, SQIVND (reference sequence). The CDR3 DNA sequence: TGTGCCAGTACCAGAACAGGGTACACTGAAGCTTTCTTT. Translation gives CASTRTGYTEAFF.

A few counts support this clone. V and J are TRBV4-1 and TRBJ2-7; D possibly corresponds to TRBD2 (5 bases). Trimming stripped 1 base from V and 5 bases from J, with 9 bases between. The CDR3 consists of 13 residues. The germline V gene encodes CDR1 MGHRA and CDR2 YSYEKL. CDR3 bases: TGCGCCAGCAGCCAAGTGGCGGGTGACGAGCAGTACTTC. This translates into CASSQVAGDEQYF.

The CDR3 coding sequence is TGTGCCAGCAGCTTAGTAATATCCCTAGCCAAAAACATTCAGTACTTC. Translating it yields CASSLVISLAKNIQYF. This rearrangement joins TRBV7-2 to TRBJ2-4; D is undetermined. Looked up from germline, CDR1 is SGHTA and CDR2 is FQGNSA. The CDR3 is 16 residues long. Trimming removed 1 base at V and 0 bases at J, with 10 bases between.

The V gene is TRBV7-2, the J gene TRBJ1-2; TRBD1 matches at 9 bases. V was clipped by 5 bases and J by 5 bases; unmatched bases: 12. The V gene's germline CDR1 is SGHTA and CDR2 FQGNSA. CDR3 length equals 16 residues. The CDR3 region is CASSPGWGQGLYGYTF. DNA of the CDR3: TGTGCCAGCAGCCCCGGGTGGGGACAGGGACTGTATGGCTACACCTTC.

The J gene is TRBJ2-1, the V gene TRBV4-1; D may be TRBD2 (6 bases). Per germline, CDR1 MGHRA and CDR2 YSYEKL. The CDR3 runs 13 residues. V was shortened by 1 base and J by 16 bases, with 17 bases between the two germline ends. Here the CDR3 DNA reads TGCGCCAGCAGCCAAGCCCCGGGACTCCTTACCTTCTTC. This sequence encodes CASSQAPGLLTFF.

The rearrangement uses TRBV6-5 and TRBJ2-1; D perhaps matches TRBD2 (7 bases). The germline V gene encodes CDR1 MNHEY and CDR2 SVGAGI. The CDR3 totals 12 residues. Trimming cost V 7 bases and J 15 bases, with 19 bases left between them. CDR3 DNA sequence: TGTGCCAGCACCCTTGTGGGGGGGCCAGTGTTCTTC. It encodes CASTLVGGPVFF.

This clone occurred once. The CDR3 spells CASSSLLTVQAFF. The CDR3 bases are TGTGCCAGCAGCTCTTTATTGACAGTGCAAGCTTTCTTT. This sequence joins TRBV6-2 or TRBV6-3 and TRBJ1-1; perhaps TRBD1 as D (5 bases). The CDR3 runs to 13 residues. Trimming removed 6 bases from V and 9 bases from J, with 17 bases in between. Germline assignment: CDR1 MNHEY and CDR2 SVGEGT.

The V call is TRBV7-2, the J call TRBJ2-2, with D possibly TRBD2 on 6 matching bases. The germline V gene encodes CDR1 SGHTA and CDR2 FQGNSA. The CDR3 is 15 amino acids. Trimming took off 1 base at V and 8 bases at J, with 14 bases between the two ends. The CDR3 DNA reads TGTGCCAGCAGCTTAGACGGTCGGGGGATAGGGGAGCTGTTTTTT. It yields the protein CASSLDGRGIGELFF. The full variable domain, in which reference TRBV7-2 and TRBJ2-2 provide the parts outside the CDR3, is GAGVSQSPSNKVTEKGKDVELRCDPISGHTALYWYRQSLGQGLEFLIYFQGNSAPDKSGLPSDRFSAERTGGSVSTLTIQRTQQEDSAVYLCASSLDGRGIGELFFGEGSRLTVL.

The rearrangement uses TRBV27 and TRBJ1-1, with D possibly matching TRBD1 (6 bases). CDR3 length equals 14 residues. V was shortened by 4 bases and J by 5 bases, with 14 bases between the two germline ends. In germline, CDR1 is MNHEY, CDR2 SMNVEV (reference sequence). CDR3 sequence (DNA): TGTGCCAGCAGTTCTAACAGGGTTGGGACTGAAGCTTTCTTT. This encodes CASSSNRVGTEAFF.

The J gene is TRBJ2-1, the V gene TRBV11-3; D is perhaps TRBD1 (5 bases). The V end was cut by 1 base, the J end by 6 bases, with 7 bases between. The V gene's germline CDR1 is SGHNT and CDR2 YENEEA. The CDR3 contains 13 residues. CDR3 bases: TGTGCCAGCAGCTTAGGCAGGGCCAATGAGCAGTTCTTC. Translating gives CASSLGRANEQFF.

Written as DNA, the CDR3 is TGCGCCAGCAGCGCCGGGACTAGCGGGGGAAATGAGCAGTTCTTC. It encodes CASSAGTSGGNEQFF. J is TRBJ2-1 and V is TRBV5-1, with TRBD2 matching over 14 bases. In germline, CDR1 is SGHRS, CDR2 YFSETQ. The CDR3 runs 15 residues. The V and J ends lost 4 bases and 7 bases, in that order; junction bases with no gene match: 4. The entire variable domain, with the rest obtained from reference TRBV5-1 and TRBJ2-1, is as follows: KAGVTQTPRYLIKTRGQQVTLSCSPISGHRSVSWYQQTPGQGLQFLFEYFSETQRNKGNFPGRFSGRQFSNSRSEMNVSTLELGDSALYLCASSAGTSGGNEQFFGPGTRLTVL.

The J gene is TRBJ1-1, the V gene TRBV7-9; TRBD1 matches at 7 bases. V lost 3 bases, J lost 3 bases, and 1 base stayed unmatched. Germline loops: CDR1 SEHNR, CDR2 FQNEAQ (reference sequence). There are 13 residues in the CDR3. The DNA for the CDR3 is TGTGCCAGCAGCTTTCAGGGGGACACTGAAGCTTTCTTT. Protein product: CASSFQGDTEAFF.

The chain links TRBV15 to TRBJ2-5, with 7 bases identical to TRBD1. Germline CDR1 is LNHNV and CDR2 is YYDKDF (reference sequence). CDR3 size: 17 residues. V dropped 5 bases and J dropped 1; count of bases not matched to a gene: 13. This CDR3 is CATSGPGDRAPQETQYF. The DNA of the CDR3 is TGTGCCACCAGCGGGCCGGGCGACAGGGCCCCCCAAGAGACCCAGTACTTC.

The genes are TRBV30 and TRBJ1-5, with 8 bases lining up with TRBD1. V lost 3 bases and J lost 2; bases outside the gene matches: 3. This CDR3 region has 14 residues. The germline V gene has CDR1 GTSNPN and CDR2 SVGIG (reference sequence). The CDR3 DNA reads TGTGCCTGGAGGTTGGACAGGGGCAATCAGCCCCAGCATTTT. Translating gives CAWRLDRGNQPQHF.

The chain's CDR3 is CASSQAGTADNEKLFF. The CDR3 region has the DNA TGCGCCAGCAGCCAAGCCGGGACAGCAGATAATGAAAAACTGTTTTTT. The rearrangement joins TRBV4-3 to TRBJ1-4, with 7 bases matching TRBD1. Unmatched junction bases numbered 6, after V lost 1 base and J lost 4 bases. Germline CDR1 LGHNA, CDR2 YSLEER. The CDR3 sequence is 16 residues long.

This clone was recorded once. This rearrangement joins TRBV6-5 to TRBJ2-1; 8 bases fit TRBD1. V shed 6 bases and J 9 bases; nucleotides not matched to a gene: 1. Germline loops: CDR1 MNHEY, CDR2 SVGAGI. The CDR3 extends over 11 amino acids. CDR3 residues: CASRGTGEQFF. DNA for the CDR3: TGTGCCAGCAGAGGGACAGGTGAGCAGTTCTTC.

The sample holds one count of this clone. The chain joins TRBV25-1 to TRBJ2-5; maybe TRBD2 (6 bases). Germline V CDR1 and CDR2: MGHDK, SYGVNS. Trimming stripped 6 bases from V and 5 bases from J, with 7 bases between. The CDR3 totals 11 residues. CDR3 nucleotides: TGTGCCAGCAGCGCGGGGGAGACCCAGTACTTC. It yields the protein CASSAGETQYF.

Of note for this clone: The sample contains more than one DNA sequence encoding this CDR3. V is TRBV5-1 and J is TRBJ2-1, with 9 bases aligning to TRBD1. Losses at the gene ends were 7 bases for V and 4 bases for J; bases not matched to a gene: 6. The CDR3 consists of 14 residues. Germline V gene lookup returns CDR1 SGHRS and CDR2 YFSETQ. The CDR3 here is CASSPGTGYNEQFF. As DNA, the CDR3 is TGCGCCAGCTCCCCCGGGACAGGGTACAATGAGCAGTTCTTC.

The chain combines TRBV15 with TRBJ1-6; D is unclear. The CDR3 consists of 15 residues. CDR1 LNHNV and CDR2 YYDKDF come from the germline V gene (reference sequence). The V gene lost 1 base and the J gene lost 6 bases, with 10 bases spanning the gap. In DNA, the CDR3 is TGTGCCACCAGCAGAGTACCGGGGTTTAATTCACCCCTCCACTTT. It codes for CATSRVPGFNSPLHF.